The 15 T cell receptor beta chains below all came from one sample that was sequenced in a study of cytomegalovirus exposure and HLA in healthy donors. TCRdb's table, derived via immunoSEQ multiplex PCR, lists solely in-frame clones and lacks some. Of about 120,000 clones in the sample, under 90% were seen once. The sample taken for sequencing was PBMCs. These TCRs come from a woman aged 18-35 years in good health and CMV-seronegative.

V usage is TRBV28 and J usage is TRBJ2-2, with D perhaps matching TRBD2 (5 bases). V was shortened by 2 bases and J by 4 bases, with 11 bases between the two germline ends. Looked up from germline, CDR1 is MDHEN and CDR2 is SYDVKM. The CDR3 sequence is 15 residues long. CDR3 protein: CASSLEGSRTGELFF. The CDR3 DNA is TGTGCCAGCAGTTTAGAGGGTTCTCGCACCGGGGAGCTGTTTTTT. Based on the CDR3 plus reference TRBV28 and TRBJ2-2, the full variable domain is DVKVTQSSRYLVKRTGEKVFLECVQDMDHENMFWYRQDPGLGLRLIYFSYDVKMKEKGDIPEGYSVSREKKERFSLILESASTNQTSMYLCASSLEGSRTGELFFGEGSRLTVL.

The CDR3 protein is CASSYSSEQFF. CDR3 nucleotide sequence: TGTGCCAGCAGTTACTCCAGTGAGCAGTTCTTC. The rearrangement joins TRBV6-5 to TRBJ2-1; D call uncertain. The CDR3 extends over 11 amino acids. Trimming left V 0 bases short and J 9 bases short, with 3 bases between. Germline V gene sequence: CDR1 MNHEY, CDR2 SVGAGI.

CDR3 DNA sequence: TGTGCCAGCAGTTACTCGCGGCTAGGATCCTACGAGCAGTACTTC. Protein product: CASSYSRLGSYEQYF. V usage is TRBV6-6 and J usage is TRBJ2-7; D is ambiguous. Trimming stripped 0 bases from V and 1 base from J, with 10 bases between. In germline, CDR1 is MNHNY, CDR2 SVGAGI (reference sequence). This CDR3 region has 15 residues.

CDR3 coding DNA: TGTGCCAGCGTAGCTCGGTGGCAGGGGGCTAACCCCCACACCGGGGAGCTGTTTTTT. Residues: CASVARWQGANPHTGELFF. The chain couples TRBV27 to TRBJ2-2; TRBD1 matches at 8 bases. There are 19 residues in the CDR3. J was trimmed by 3 bases and V by 8 bases; bases with no gene match: 20. CDR1 MNHEY and CDR2 SMNVEV come from the germline V gene (reference sequence).

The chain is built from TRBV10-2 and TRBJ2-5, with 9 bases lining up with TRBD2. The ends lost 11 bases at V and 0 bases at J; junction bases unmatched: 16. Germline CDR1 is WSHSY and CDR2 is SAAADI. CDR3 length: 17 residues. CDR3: CAGWGITSGHYQETQYF. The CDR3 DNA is TGCGCCGGATGGGGAATTACTAGCGGGCACTACCAAGAGACCCAGTACTTC.

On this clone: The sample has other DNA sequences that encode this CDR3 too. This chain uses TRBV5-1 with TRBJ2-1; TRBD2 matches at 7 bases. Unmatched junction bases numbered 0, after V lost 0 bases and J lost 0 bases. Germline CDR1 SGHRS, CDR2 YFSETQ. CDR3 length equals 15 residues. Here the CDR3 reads CASSLASGSYNEQFF. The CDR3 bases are TGCGCCAGCAGCTTGGCTAGCGGCTCCTACAATGAGCAGTTCTTC.

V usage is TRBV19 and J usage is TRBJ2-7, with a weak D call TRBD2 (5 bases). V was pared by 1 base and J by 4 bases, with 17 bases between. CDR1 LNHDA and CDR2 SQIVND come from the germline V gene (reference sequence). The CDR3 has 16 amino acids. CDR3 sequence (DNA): TGTGCCAGTAGTATAGGCGCCCTAGCTGGTGCGTACGAGCAGTACTTC. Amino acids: CASSIGALAGAYEQYF.

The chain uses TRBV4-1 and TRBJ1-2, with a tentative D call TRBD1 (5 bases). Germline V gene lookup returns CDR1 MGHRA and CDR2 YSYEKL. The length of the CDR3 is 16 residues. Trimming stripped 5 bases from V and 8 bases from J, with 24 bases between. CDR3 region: CASSVRTRGPKGGYTF. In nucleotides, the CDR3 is TGCGCCAGCAGCGTCAGGACAAGGGGCCCTAAGGGAGGCTACACCTTC.

The CDR3 reads CASSLVVANEQFF. DNA for the CDR3: TGTGCCAGCAGCTTAGTTGTAGCCAATGAGCAGTTCTTC. The rearrangement links TRBV7-2 to TRBJ2-1, with no clear D. Germline-derived CDR1 and CDR2 are SGHTA and FQGNSA. The CDR3 length is 13 residues. Trimming removed 1 base at V and 6 bases at J, with 7 bases between.

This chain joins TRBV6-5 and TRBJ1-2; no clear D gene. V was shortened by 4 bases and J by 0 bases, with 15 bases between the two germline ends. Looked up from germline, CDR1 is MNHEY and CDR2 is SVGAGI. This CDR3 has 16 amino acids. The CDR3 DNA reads TGTGCCAGCAGTTCGCCTAGCATTCGGACTAACTATGGCTACACCTTC. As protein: CASSSPSIRTNYGYTF.

For the CDR3, the DNA is TGTGCCTGCACGTGGCTTAGCGGGAAAGGGGAACAGTTCTTC. As protein: CACTWLSGKGEQFF. The chain has TRBV30 and TRBJ2-1; 8 positions agree with TRBD2. J was trimmed by 13 bases and V by 6 bases; bases with no gene match: 17. Germline V gene sequence: CDR1 GTSNPN, CDR2 SVGIG (reference sequence). This CDR3 comprises 14 residues.

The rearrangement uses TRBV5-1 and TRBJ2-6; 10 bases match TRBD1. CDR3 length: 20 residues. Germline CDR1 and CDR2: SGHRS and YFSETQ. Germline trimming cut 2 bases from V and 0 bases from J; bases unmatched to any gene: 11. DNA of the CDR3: TGCGCCAGCAGCTTCAAGGACAGGGGGGGTAAGAACTCTGGGGCCAACGTCCTGACTTTC. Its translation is CASSFKDRGGKNSGANVLTF.

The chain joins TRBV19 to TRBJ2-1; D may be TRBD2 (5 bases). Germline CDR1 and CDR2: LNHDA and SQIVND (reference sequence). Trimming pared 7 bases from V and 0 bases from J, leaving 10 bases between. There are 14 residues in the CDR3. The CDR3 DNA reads TGTGCCAGTAAAAGCGGAGACTCCTACAATGAGCAGTTCTTC. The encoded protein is CASKSGDSYNEQFF.

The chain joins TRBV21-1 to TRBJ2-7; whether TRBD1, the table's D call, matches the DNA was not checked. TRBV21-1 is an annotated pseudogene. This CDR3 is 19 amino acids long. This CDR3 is CASSKFLEDRANGDYEQYF. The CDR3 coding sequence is TGTGCCAGCAGCAAGTTCCTCGAGGACAGGGCGAATGGGGACTACGAGCAGTACTTC.

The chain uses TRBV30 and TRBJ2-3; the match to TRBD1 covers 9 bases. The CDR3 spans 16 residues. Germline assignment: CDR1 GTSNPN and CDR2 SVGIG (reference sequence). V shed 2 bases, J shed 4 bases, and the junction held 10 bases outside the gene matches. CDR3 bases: TGTGCCTGGAGTCAACCCGGGACAGGGAGGCCAGATACGCAGTATTTT. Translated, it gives CAWSQPGTGRPDTQYF.